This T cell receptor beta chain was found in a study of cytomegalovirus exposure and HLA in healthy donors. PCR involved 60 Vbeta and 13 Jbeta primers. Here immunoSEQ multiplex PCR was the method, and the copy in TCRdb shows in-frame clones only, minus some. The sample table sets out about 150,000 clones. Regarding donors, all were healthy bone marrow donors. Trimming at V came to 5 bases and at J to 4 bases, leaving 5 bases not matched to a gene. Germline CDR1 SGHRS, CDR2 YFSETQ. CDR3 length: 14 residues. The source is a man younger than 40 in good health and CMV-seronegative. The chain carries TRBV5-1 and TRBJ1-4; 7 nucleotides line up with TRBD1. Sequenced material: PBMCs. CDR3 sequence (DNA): TGCGCCAGCAGTCGGACAGGCGATAATGAAAAACTGTTTTTT. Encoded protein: CASSRTGDNEKLFF.